A selection of T cell receptor beta chains follows, all from one sample in a study of blood T cell repertoires in COVID-19. Some clones are missing from TCRdb's copy, which holds only in-frame ones; the method was immunoSEQ multiplex PCR. The sample records 150,000 to 200,000 clones, around 84% being singletons. The sequenced material came from peripheral blood. The receptors were sampled from a man aged 25-45 years with active or convalescent COVID-19. CDR3s include the opening cysteine and the closing phenylalanine or tryptophan. D genes are given only for firm matches. Only some rows state a clone size, as once, few, many or a class for expanded clones.

TRBD1 . TRBJ2-2 TRBV28 TGTGCCAGCAGTTTAGGCCAACAGGGGGCCGGCACCGGGGAGCTGTTTTTT CASSLGQQGAGTGELFF
. . TRBJ2-1 TRBV24-1 TGTGCCACCAGTCGCACCGGGGTCGATGAGCAGTTCTTC CATSRTGVDEQFF
TRBD1 many TRBJ1-5 TRBV7-2 TGTGCCAGCAGCTTAGTGGGGACAGGGAGCAATCAGCCCCAGCATTTT CASSLVGTGSNQPQHF
TRBD2 . TRBJ2-2 TRBV7-6 TGTGCCAGCAGCCCGAGAGCTAGCGGGACGGGCGGGGAGCTGTTTTTT CASSPRASGTGGELFF
. . TRBJ2-2 TRBV4-3 TGCGCCAGCAGCCACACCAACACCATTGGGCAGTTCACCGGGGAGCTGTTTTTT CASSHTNTIGQFTGELFF
. many TRBJ1-1 TRBV7-6 TGTGCCAGCAGCTTAGGACAGTTGAACACTGAAGCTTTCTTT CASSLGQLNTEAFF
TRBD2 . TRBJ2-1 TRBV3-1/TRBV3-2 TGTGCCAGCAGCCAAGGACTAGCGGGGGGTACCAATGAGCAGTTCTTC CASSQGLAGGTNEQFF
. . TRBJ1-6 TRBV24-1 TGTGCCACCGAGAATTCACCCCTCCACTTT CATENSPLHF
TRBD1 . TRBJ2-6 TRBV28 TGTGCCAGCAGTGGTTGGACAGGGGCCTCTGGGGCCAACGTCCTGACTTTC CASSGWTGASGANVLTF
. . TRBJ1-2 TRBV18 TGTGCCAGCTCACCCTTGGCCGCGGTAGATCGAGGCTACACCTTC CASSPLAAVDRGYTF
. . TRBJ1-1 TRBV7-9 TGTGCCAGCAGCTTAAACCCGGAGCCCGAAGCTTTCTTT CASSLNPEPEAFF
TRBD1 . TRBJ2-1 TRBV19 TGTGCCAGTAGTATGGGGACAGGGGGCTGGTATGAGCAGTTCTTC CASSMGTGGWYEQFF
TRBD1 . TRBJ2-3 TRBV11-3 TGTGCCAGCAGCAAGTCTAGGGGGCCGGGGGATACGCAGTATTTT CASSKSRGPGDTQYF
. few TRBJ1-4 TRBV2 TGTGCCAGCGGGAGGGACAATTTAAAGGAAAAACTGTTTTTT CASGRDNLKEKLFF
TRBD1 . TRBJ1-4 TRBV3-1/TRBV3-2 TGTGCCAGCAGCCCGGACGGGACAGGGCACAAACTGTTTTTT CASSPDGTGHKLFF
. . TRBJ1-2 TRBV25-1 TGTGCCAGCAGCCCCACAGGGAAGAGGGATGGCTACACCTTC CASSPTGKRDGYTF
TRBD2 . TRBJ2-5 TRBV24-1 TGTGCCACCAGTGATTCACCCGGGACTAGAGGCGGCCGGGGGCCCCAGTACTTC CATSDSPGTRGGRGPQYF
TRBD1 . TRBJ1-6 TRBV5-1 TGCGCCAGCAGCCCACGCCCCGACAGGGACGGGCCTGATAATTCACCCCTCCACTTT CASSPRPDRDGPDNSPLHF
. . TRBJ1-2 TRBV16 TGTGCCAGCAGCCAATCTCCCAGGGCCTATGGCTACACCTTC CASSQSPRAYGYTF
TRBD2 . TRBJ2-7 TRBV20-1 TGCAGTGCTCAGGGACTAGCGGGAGTTGGGTTC CSAQGLAGVGF
. . TRBJ1-2 TRBV6-5 TGTGCCAGCAGTTACTCACGGAGGGACGAGGGCTACACCTTC CASSYSRRDEGYTF
. . TRBJ2-2 TRBV4-1 TGCGCCAGCAGCCAAGATGTGCAGGGATACACCGGGGAGCTGTTTTTT CASSQDVQGYTGELFF
. . TRBJ1-6 TRBV28 TGTGCCAGCAGTTTCCGTGGCAGTGGTGTAAATTCACCCCTCCACTTT CASSFRGSGVNSPLHF